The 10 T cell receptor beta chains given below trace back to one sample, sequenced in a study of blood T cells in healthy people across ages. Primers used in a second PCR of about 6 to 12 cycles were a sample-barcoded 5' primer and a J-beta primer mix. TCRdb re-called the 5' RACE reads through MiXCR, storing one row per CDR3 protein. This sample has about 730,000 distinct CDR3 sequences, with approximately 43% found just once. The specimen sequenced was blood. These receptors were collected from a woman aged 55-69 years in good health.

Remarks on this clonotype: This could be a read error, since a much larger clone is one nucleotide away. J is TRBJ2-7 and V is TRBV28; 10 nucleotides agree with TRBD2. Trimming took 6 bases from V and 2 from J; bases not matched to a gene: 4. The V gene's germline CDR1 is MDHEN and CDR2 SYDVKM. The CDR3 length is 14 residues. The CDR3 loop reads CASSSAGGTYEQYF. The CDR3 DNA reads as TGTGCCAGCAGCTCAGCGGGAGGGACCTACGAGCAGTACTTC.

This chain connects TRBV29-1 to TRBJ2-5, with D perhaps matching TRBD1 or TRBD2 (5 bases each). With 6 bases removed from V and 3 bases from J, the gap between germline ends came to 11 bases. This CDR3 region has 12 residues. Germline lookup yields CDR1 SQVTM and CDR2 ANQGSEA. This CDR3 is CSVRDVKETQYF. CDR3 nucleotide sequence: TGCAGCGTCCGGGACGTAAAAGAGACCCAGTACTTC.

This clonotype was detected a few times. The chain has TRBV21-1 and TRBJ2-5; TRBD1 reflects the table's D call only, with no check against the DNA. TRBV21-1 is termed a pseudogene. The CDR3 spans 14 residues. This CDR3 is CASSTDREVETQYF. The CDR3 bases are TGTGCCAGCAGCACGGACAGGGAGGTGGAGACCCAGTACTTC.

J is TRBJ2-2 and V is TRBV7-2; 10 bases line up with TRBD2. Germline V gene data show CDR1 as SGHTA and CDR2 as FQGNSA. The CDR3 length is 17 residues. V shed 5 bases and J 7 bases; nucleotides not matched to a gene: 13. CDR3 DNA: TGTGCCAGCAGCACAGTCGTCAGACTAGCGGGTGACGGGGAGCTGTTTTTT. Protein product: CASSTVVRLAGDGELFF.

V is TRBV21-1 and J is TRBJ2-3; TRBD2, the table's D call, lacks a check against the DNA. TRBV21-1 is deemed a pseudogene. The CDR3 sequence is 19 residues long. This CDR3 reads CASSEVYGKLAGCTDTQYF. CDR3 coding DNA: TGTGCCAGCAGCGAAGTTTACGGGAAACTAGCGGGCTGCACAGATACGCAGTATTTT.

The CDR3: CASSKIAGGYSYEQYF. For the CDR3, the DNA is TGTGCCAGCAGCAAAATAGCGGGAGGTTATTCCTACGAGCAGTACTTC. The chain couples TRBV11-2 to TRBJ2-7; 10 bases match TRBD2. Losses at the gene ends were 5 bases for V and 1 base for J; bases not matched to a gene: 8. This CDR3 is 16 amino acids long. Germline V CDR1 and CDR2: SGHAT, FQNNGV.

CDR3 sequence reads: CSAKSSYEQYF. Written as DNA, the CDR3 is TGCAGTGCAAAGTCCTCCTACGAGCAGTACTTC. This rearrangement joins TRBV20-1 to TRBJ2-7, with D unclear. The CDR3 loop spans 11 amino acids. The V gene's germline CDR1 is DFQATT and CDR2 SNEGSKA (reference sequence). V was trimmed by 6 bases and J by 0 bases, leaving 6 bases between them.

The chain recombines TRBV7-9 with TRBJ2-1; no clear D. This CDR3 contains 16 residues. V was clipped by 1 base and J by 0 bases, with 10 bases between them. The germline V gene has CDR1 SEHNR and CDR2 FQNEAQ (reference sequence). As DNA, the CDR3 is TGTGCCAGCAGCTTAGGACTTACCGACTCCTACAATGAGCAGTTCTTC. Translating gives CASSLGLTDSYNEQFF.

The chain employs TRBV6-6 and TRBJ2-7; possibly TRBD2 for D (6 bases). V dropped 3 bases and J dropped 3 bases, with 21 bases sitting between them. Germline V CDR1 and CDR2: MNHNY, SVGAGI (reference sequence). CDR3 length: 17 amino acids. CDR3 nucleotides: TGTGCCAGCAGTTATTATTCTGCGGTAGGGGAGGTCTACGAGCAGTACTTC. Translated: CASSYYSAVGEVYEQYF.

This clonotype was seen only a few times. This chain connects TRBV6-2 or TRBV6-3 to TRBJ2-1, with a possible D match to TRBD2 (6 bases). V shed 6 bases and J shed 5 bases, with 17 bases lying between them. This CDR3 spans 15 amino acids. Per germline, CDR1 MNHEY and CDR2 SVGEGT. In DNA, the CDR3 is TGTGCCAGCAGCCTCCAGGGACTCGTCCACAATGAGCAGTTCTTC. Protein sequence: CASSLQGLVHNEQFF.